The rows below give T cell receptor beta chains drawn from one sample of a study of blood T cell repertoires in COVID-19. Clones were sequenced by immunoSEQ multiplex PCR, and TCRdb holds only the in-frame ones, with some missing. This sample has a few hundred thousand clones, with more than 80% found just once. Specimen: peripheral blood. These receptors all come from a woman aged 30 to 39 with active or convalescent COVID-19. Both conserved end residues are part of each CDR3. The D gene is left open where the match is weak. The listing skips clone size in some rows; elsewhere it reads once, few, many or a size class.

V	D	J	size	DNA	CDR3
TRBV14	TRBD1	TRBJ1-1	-	TGTGCCAGCAGCCAGTGGACAGGGAACATGAACACTGAAGCTTTCTTT	CASSQWTGNMNTEAFF
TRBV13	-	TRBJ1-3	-	TGTGCCAGCAGCGCCGGGGACTCTGGAAACACCATATATTTT	CASSAGDSGNTIYF
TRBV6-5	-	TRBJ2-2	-	TGTGCCAGCATCAGTGGCGGTCTGGGCGGGGAGCTGTTTTTT	CASISGGLGGELFF
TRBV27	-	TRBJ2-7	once	TGTGCCAGCCGAAGTCCCGGGCAGGGATTCTACGAGCAGTACTTC	CASRSPGQGFYEQYF
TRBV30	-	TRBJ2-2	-	TGTGCCTGGGGCCGTTCGGCGGGAACCGGGGAGCTGTTTTTT	CAWGRSAGTGELFF
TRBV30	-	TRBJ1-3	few	TGTGCCTGGAGTGTAGGGGGAGGAAACACCATATATTTT	CAWSVGGGNTIYF
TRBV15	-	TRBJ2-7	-	TGTGCCACCAGCAGATTAGGGACAAGGTCACACGAGCAGTACTTC	CATSRLGTRSHEQYF
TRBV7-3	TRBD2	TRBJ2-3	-	TGTGCCAGCAGCTTAACGGCTAGCGGGGGGGCAAGGGATACGCAGTATTTT	CASSLTASGGARDTQYF
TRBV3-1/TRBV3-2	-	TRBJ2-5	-	TGTGCCAGCAGCCCCCGCGGGAAGACCCAGTACTTC	CASSPRGKTQYF
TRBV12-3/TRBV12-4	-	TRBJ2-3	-	TGTGCCAGCAGTTTTAGCCCCACAGATACGCAGTATTTT	CASSFSPTDTQYF
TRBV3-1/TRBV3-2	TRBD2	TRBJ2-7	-	TGTGCCAGCAGCCACGGACTAGCGGGGGGGACCTACGAGCAGTACTTC	CASSHGLAGGTYEQYF
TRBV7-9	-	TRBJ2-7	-	TGTGCCAGCAGCTCGACTGGGGAGCAGTACTTC	CASSSTGEQYF
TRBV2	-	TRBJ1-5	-	TGTGCCAGCAGTGGACAGCCCAATCAGCCCCAGCATTTT	CASSGQPNQPQHF
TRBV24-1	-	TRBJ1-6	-	TGTGCCACCAGTGATTTGGGGGGGACCTTCCACTTT	CATSDLGGTFHF
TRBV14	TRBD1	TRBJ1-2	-	TGTGCCAGCAGCCAAGGGGGGACAGCTAACTATGGCTACACCTTC	CASSQGGTANYGYTF
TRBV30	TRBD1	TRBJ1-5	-	TGTGCCTGTCGGGGACAGGGGGCCTCTAGCAATCAGCCCCAGCATTTT	CACRGQGASSNQPQHF